The rows below give T cell receptor beta chains drawn from one sample of a study of cytomegalovirus exposure and HLA in healthy donors. Clones were read by immunoSEQ multiplex PCR, and TCRdb kept only the in-frame ones, dropping some. The top ten hold about 1.3% of the sample, which has 150,000 to 200,000 clones, 70% to 80% seen once. The sequencing input was PBMCs. These receptor sequences come from a man between 25 and 39 years old in good health and CMV-seronegative. The CDR3 runs from the conserved cysteine through the conserved F or W. Each record gives: V gene, J gene, clone size, D gene, CDR3 protein, CDR3 DNA. D genes are given only for firm matches. For some rows the clone size is stated as once, few or many, or as a class when expanded; others skip it.

V gene: TRBV7-3; J gene: TRBJ2-2; clone size: -; D gene: -; CDR3 protein: CASSSGLTTGELFF; CDR3 DNA: TGTGCCAGCAGCTCAGGACTAACCACCGGGGAGCTGTTTTTT
V gene: TRBV7-6; J gene: TRBJ2-3; clone size: -; D gene: TRBD2; CDR3 protein: CASSSSGSGVDTQYF; CDR3 DNA: TGTGCCAGCAGCTCCAGTGGTAGCGGGGTGGATACGCAGTATTTT
V gene: TRBV5-6; J gene: TRBJ1-1; clone size: -; D gene: -; CDR3 protein: CASSFRQASAEAFF; CDR3 DNA: TGTGCCAGCAGCTTCCGACAGGCATCGGCTGAAGCTTTCTTT
V gene: TRBV5-3; J gene: TRBJ2-5; clone size: -; D gene: -; CDR3 protein: CARSLEGGVTGYQETQYF; CDR3 DNA: TGTGCCAGAAGCCTTGAGGGGGGGGTGACAGGCTACCAAGAGACCCAGTACTTC
V gene: TRBV7-2; J gene: TRBJ2-3; clone size: once; D gene: TRBD2; CDR3 protein: CASSLPSSGASTDTQYF; CDR3 DNA: TGTGCCAGCAGCTTACCGTCTAGCGGTGCTAGCACAGATACGCAGTATTTT
V gene: TRBV7-3; J gene: TRBJ2-3; clone size: -; D gene: TRBD2; CDR3 protein: CASSFTSGGTDTQYF; CDR3 DNA: TGTGCCAGCAGCTTTACTAGCGGGGGCACAGATACGCAGTATTTT
V gene: TRBV6-6; J gene: TRBJ2-3; clone size: -; D gene: TRBD1; CDR3 protein: CASSLQGARLADTQYF; CDR3 DNA: TGTGCCAGCAGTTTACAGGGGGCACGCCTAGCAGATACGCAGTATTTT
V gene: TRBV27; J gene: TRBJ2-7; clone size: once; D gene: -; CDR3 protein: CASSLKMDSPSFSYEQYF; CDR3 DNA: TGTGCCAGCAGTTTAAAAATGGACAGCCCGTCCTTCTCCTACGAGCAGTACTTC
V gene: TRBV19; J gene: TRBJ2-1; clone size: once; D gene: TRBD1; CDR3 protein: CASRKALGQGARNEQFF; CDR3 DNA: TGTGCCAGTAGAAAAGCCTTGGGACAGGGGGCCCGGAATGAGCAGTTCTTC
V gene: TRBV2; J gene: TRBJ2-5; clone size: -; D gene: TRBD2; CDR3 protein: CASAGTRVLETQYF; CDR3 DNA: TGTGCCAGCGCCGGGACTAGAGTTTTGGAGACCCAGTACTTC
V gene: TRBV4-3; J gene: TRBJ2-3; clone size: -; D gene: TRBD2; CDR3 protein: CASSQEEGRGGKLYF; CDR3 DNA: TGCGCCAGCAGCCAAGAAGAAGGCCGGGGGGGCAAGCTGTATTTT
V gene: TRBV5-1; J gene: TRBJ1-1; clone size: -; D gene: -; CDR3 protein: CASSQNQNTEAFF; CDR3 DNA: TGCGCCAGCAGCCAGAACCAGAACACTGAAGCTTTCTTT
V gene: TRBV28; J gene: TRBJ1-6; clone size: -; D gene: -; CDR3 protein: CASSLGGFNSPLHF; CDR3 DNA: TGTGCCAGCAGTTTGGGGGGATTCAATTCACCCCTCCACTTT
V gene: TRBV9; J gene: TRBJ1-2; clone size: -; D gene: -; CDR3 protein: CASSVQGQSPWGYTF; CDR3 DNA: TGTGCCAGCAGCGTACAAGGACAGTCGCCTTGGGGCTACACCTTC
V gene: TRBV7-3; J gene: TRBJ2-1; clone size: -; D gene: -; CDR3 protein: CASSLAPGEQFF; CDR3 DNA: TGTGCCAGCAGCTTAGCGCCAGGGGAGCAGTTCTTC
V gene: TRBV19; J gene: TRBJ2-3; clone size: -; D gene: TRBD1; CDR3 protein: CASSNDRGGTDTQYF; CDR3 DNA: TGTGCCAGTAGTAATGACAGGGGGGGCACAGATACGCAGTATTTT
V gene: TRBV5-1; J gene: TRBJ2-5; clone size: -; D gene: -; CDR3 protein: CASSLGQSIVGLGETQYF; CDR3 DNA: TGCGCCAGCAGCTTGGGACAGTCGATAGTGGGATTGGGAGAGACCCAGTACTTC
V gene: TRBV14; J gene: TRBJ2-1; clone size: -; D gene: TRBD1; CDR3 protein: CASSLYRGDEQFF; CDR3 DNA: TGTGCCAGCAGTCTCTACAGGGGGGATGAGCAGTTCTTC
V gene: TRBV25-1; J gene: TRBJ2-4; clone size: -; D gene: -; CDR3 protein: CASSAPETGKNIQYF; CDR3 DNA: TGTGCCAGCAGTGCCCCCGAGACAGGCAAAAACATTCAGTACTTC
V gene: TRBV27; J gene: TRBJ1-4; clone size: once; D gene: -; CDR3 protein: CASSPGEKLFF; CDR3 DNA: TGTGCCAGCAGCCCCGGGGAAAAACTGTTTTTT
V gene: TRBV18; J gene: TRBJ2-7; clone size: -; D gene: TRBD2; CDR3 protein: CASSPGTSGNYEQYF; CDR3 DNA: TGTGCCAGCTCACCCGGGACTAGCGGAAACTACGAGCAGTACTTC
V gene: TRBV2; J gene: TRBJ2-7; clone size: -; D gene: -; CDR3 protein: CASSVGEQYF; CDR3 DNA: TGTGCCAGCAGTGTCGGCGAGCAGTACTTC
V gene: TRBV4-2; J gene: TRBJ1-2; clone size: few; D gene: TRBD1; CDR3 protein: CASSQTGREDGYTF; CDR3 DNA: TGTGCCAGCAGCCAGACAGGGCGGGAGGATGGCTACACCTTC
V gene: TRBV25-1; J gene: TRBJ2-2; clone size: -; D gene: -; CDR3 protein: CASAGTPNTGELFF; CDR3 DNA: TGTGCCAGCGCAGGGACTCCGAACACCGGGGAGCTGTTTTTT
V gene: TRBV7-9; J gene: TRBJ2-2; clone size: once; D gene: -; CDR3 protein: CATPKAVPQNTGELFF; CDR3 DNA: TGTGCCACCCCCAAGGCGGTCCCGCAGAACACCGGGGAGCTGTTTTTT
V gene: TRBV7-2; J gene: TRBJ1-4; clone size: -; D gene: TRBD1; CDR3 protein: CASRPTGVATNEKLFF; CDR3 DNA: TGTGCCAGCAGGCCAACAGGGGTTGCAACTAATGAAAAACTGTTTTTT
V gene: TRBV11-2; J gene: TRBJ1-1; clone size: -; D gene: -; CDR3 protein: CASSSHMNTEAFF; CDR3 DNA: TGTGCCAGCAGCTCCCACATGAACACTGAAGCTTTCTTT
V gene: TRBV14; J gene: TRBJ2-7; clone size: -; D gene: -; CDR3 protein: CASSQADSLGSPFAYEQYF; CDR3 DNA: TGTGCCAGCAGCCAAGCTGACAGCTTGGGTTCCCCTTTTGCCTACGAGCAGTACTTC
V gene: TRBV30; J gene: TRBJ2-7; clone size: -; D gene: -; CDR3 protein: CAWRKGPGGASYEQYF; CDR3 DNA: TGTGCCTGGAGGAAGGGGCCGGGGGGCGCCTCCTACGAGCAGTACTTC
V gene: TRBV19; J gene: TRBJ2-5; clone size: once; D gene: TRBD1; CDR3 protein: CASSRPGTGGAKQHF; CDR3 DNA: TGTGCCAGTAGCCGACCCGGGACAGGGGGCGCGAAACAGCACTTC
V gene: TRBV15; J gene: TRBJ2-5; clone size: -; D gene: TRBD2; CDR3 protein: CATSRALLAGLETQYF; CDR3 DNA: TGTGCCACCAGCAGAGCGTTACTAGCGGGGTTAGAGACCCAGTACTTC
V gene: TRBV18; J gene: TRBJ2-3; clone size: once; D gene: TRBD1; CDR3 protein: CASSPLTGVADTQYF; CDR3 DNA: TGTGCCAGCTCACCTCTGACAGGGGTCGCAGATACGCAGTATTTT
V gene: TRBV27; J gene: TRBJ2-7; clone size: once; D gene: -; CDR3 protein: CASSLAPEDYEQYF; CDR3 DNA: TGTGCCAGCAGTTTGGCACCTGAGGACTACGAGCAGTACTTC
V gene: TRBV4-3; J gene: TRBJ2-3; clone size: -; D gene: -; CDR3 protein: CASSLVTDSITDTQYF; CDR3 DNA: TGCGCCAGCAGCCTTGTGACAGACTCCATCACAGATACGCAGTATTTT
V gene: TRBV6-6; J gene: TRBJ2-4; clone size: -; D gene: TRBD2; CDR3 protein: CASSPVERGDKNIQYF; CDR3 DNA: TGTGCCAGCAGCCCCGTGGAGCGGGGGGACAAAAACATTCAGTACTTC
V gene: TRBV30; J gene: TRBJ2-7; clone size: -; D gene: -; CDR3 protein: CAWSRRRYEQYF; CDR3 DNA: TGTGCCTGGAGCCGCCGCAGGTACGAGCAGTACTTC
V gene: TRBV9; J gene: TRBJ2-7; clone size: few; D gene: TRBD1; CDR3 protein: CASSVTGTGYEQYF; CDR3 DNA: TGTGCCAGCAGCGTTACCGGGACAGGGTACGAGCAGTACTTC
V gene: TRBV7-9; J gene: TRBJ1-1; clone size: -; D gene: -; CDR3 protein: CASRNTGRGNTEAFF; CDR3 DNA: TGTGCCAGCAGAAATACAGGGAGGGGGAACACTGAAGCTTTCTTT
V gene: TRBV7-8; J gene: TRBJ2-3; clone size: -; D gene: TRBD2; CDR3 protein: CASSLARTRIDTQYF; CDR3 DNA: TGTGCCAGCAGCTTAGCGCGGACTAGAATAGATACGCAGTATTTT
V gene: TRBV5-1; J gene: TRBJ2-1; clone size: -; D gene: TRBD1; CDR3 protein: CASRDSDNNEQFF; CDR3 DNA: TGCGCCAGCCGGGACAGCGATAACAATGAGCAGTTCTTC
V gene: TRBV5-1; J gene: TRBJ2-7; clone size: -; D gene: TRBD2; CDR3 protein: CASSPPQAGLAGAYEQYF; CDR3 DNA: TGCGCCAGCAGCCCTCCCCAGGCGGGACTAGCGGGGGCCTACGAGCAGTACTTC
V gene: TRBV7-2; J gene: TRBJ2-7; clone size: -; D gene: TRBD2; CDR3 protein: CASSLGGTSGYEQYF; CDR3 DNA: TGTGCCAGTAGCTTAGGGGGGACTAGCGGCTACGAGCAGTACTTC
V gene: TRBV2; J gene: TRBJ1-5; clone size: -; D gene: -; CDR3 protein: CASSPTGNQPQHF; CDR3 DNA: TGTGCCAGCAGCCCGACAGGAAATCAGCCCCAGCATTTT
V gene: TRBV10-1; J gene: TRBJ1-5; clone size: -; D gene: TRBD1; CDR3 protein: CASSEFGHPRTGTFSNQPQHF; CDR3 DNA: TGCGCCAGCAGTGAGTTTGGGCACCCCCGGACAGGGACGTTTAGCAATCAGCCCCAGCATTTT
V gene: TRBV4-3; J gene: TRBJ2-1; clone size: -; D gene: TRBD2; CDR3 protein: CASSQGGGPGEQFF; CDR3 DNA: TGCGCCAGCAGCCAAGGCGGGGGGCCTGGTGAGCAGTTCTTC
V gene: TRBV4-3; J gene: TRBJ2-3; clone size: -; D gene: TRBD2; CDR3 protein: CASSASGGDILTQYF; CDR3 DNA: TGCGCCAGCAGCGCCAGCGGGGGGGATATCCTAACGCAGTATTTT
V gene: TRBV5-1; J gene: TRBJ2-7; clone size: -; D gene: -; CDR3 protein: CASSPGGLYEQYF; CDR3 DNA: TGCGCCAGCAGCCCCGGGGGGCTCTACGAGCAGTACTTC
V gene: TRBV2; J gene: TRBJ1-4; clone size: -; D gene: -; CDR3 protein: CASRTRDLGTPTNEKLFF; CDR3 DNA: TGTGCCAGCAGGACTCGGGACTTAGGAACTCCAACTAATGAAAAACTGTTTTTT